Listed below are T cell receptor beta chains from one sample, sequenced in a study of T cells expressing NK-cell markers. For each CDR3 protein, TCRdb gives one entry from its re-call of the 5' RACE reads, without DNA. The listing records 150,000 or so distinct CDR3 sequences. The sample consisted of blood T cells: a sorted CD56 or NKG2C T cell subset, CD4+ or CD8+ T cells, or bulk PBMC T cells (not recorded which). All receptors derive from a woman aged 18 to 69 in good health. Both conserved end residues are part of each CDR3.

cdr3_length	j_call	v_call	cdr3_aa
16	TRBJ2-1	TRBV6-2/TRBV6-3	CASSYFAGRPYNEQFF
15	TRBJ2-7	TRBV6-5	CASSYGGRGRREQYF
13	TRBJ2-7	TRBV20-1	CSATDRPSYEQYF
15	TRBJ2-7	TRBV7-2	CASSPQGSGGYEQYF
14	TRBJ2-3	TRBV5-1	CASRSDRGTDTQYF
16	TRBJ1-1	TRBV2	CASSDPPLRGGTEAFF
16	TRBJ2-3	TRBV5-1	CASSLERGLLKDTQYF
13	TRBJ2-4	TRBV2	CASRRDPRPVQYF
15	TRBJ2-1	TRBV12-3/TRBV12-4	CASRLGLANGNEQFF
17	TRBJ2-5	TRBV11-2	CASRTWGRGSYQETQYF
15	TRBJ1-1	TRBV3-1	CASSTGTGLNTEAFF
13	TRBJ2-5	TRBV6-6	CASRIAGSETQYF
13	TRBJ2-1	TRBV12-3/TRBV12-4	CASSHLRGNEQFF
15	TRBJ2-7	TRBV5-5	CASSQSIGTNYEQYF
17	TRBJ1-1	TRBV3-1	CASSRRGSEIGNTEAFF
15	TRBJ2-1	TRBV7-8	CASIRGEGRYNEQFF
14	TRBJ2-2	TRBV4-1	CASSQEGRGRELFF
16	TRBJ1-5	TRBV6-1	CASRAPTGASNQPQHF
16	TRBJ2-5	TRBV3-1	CASSRPGTVVKETQYF
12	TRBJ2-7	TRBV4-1	CASSQDETVQYF
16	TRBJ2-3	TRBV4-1	CASSLDRLRGTDTQYF
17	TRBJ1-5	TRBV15	CATSTTTGGVSNQPQHF
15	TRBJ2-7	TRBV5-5	CASSLEGLGGYEQYF
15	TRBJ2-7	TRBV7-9	CASSPQGVKTYEQYF